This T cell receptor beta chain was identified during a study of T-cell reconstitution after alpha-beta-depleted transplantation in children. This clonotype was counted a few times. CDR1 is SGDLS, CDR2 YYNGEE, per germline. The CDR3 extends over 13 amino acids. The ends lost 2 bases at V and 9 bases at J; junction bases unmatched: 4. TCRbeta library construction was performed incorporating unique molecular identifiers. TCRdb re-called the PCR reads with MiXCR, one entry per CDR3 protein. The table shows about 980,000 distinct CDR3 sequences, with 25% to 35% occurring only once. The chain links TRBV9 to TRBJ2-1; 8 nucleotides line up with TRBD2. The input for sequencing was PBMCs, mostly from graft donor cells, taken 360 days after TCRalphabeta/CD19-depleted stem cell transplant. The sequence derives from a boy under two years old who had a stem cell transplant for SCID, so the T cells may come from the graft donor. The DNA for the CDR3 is TGTGCCAGCAGCGTCGGACTAGCCCCTGAGCAGTTCTTC. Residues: CASSVGLAPEQFF.